The sequence of this T cell receptor beta chain was determined in a study of chemoradiotherapy in HPV16-positive cancers. Findings and limits, study-wide: HPV-responsive T-cell expansion during chemoradiotherapy was linked to improved recurrence-free survival in HPV16-positive patients. Non-HPV-specific T cells did not expand in tumors during treatment, whereas candidate HPV-specific clones and E7-related motifs did.

TCRdb's table, derived via immunoSEQ multiplex PCR, lists solely in-frame clones and lacks some. The table includes about 32,000 clones, more than 70% detected once. Repeated repertoire sampling spanned the course of chemoradiotherapy. Germline V lookup: CDR1 MDHEN, CDR2 SYDVKM. The CDR3 runs to 12 residues. Trimming left V 5 bases short and J 5 bases short, with 8 bases between. On this clone: Its antigen is still unknown.

Specimen: blood, collected from a patient who underwent chemoradiotherapy. This clonotype was sampled from a human donor with HPV-associated anogenital cancer. The chain is built from TRBV28 and TRBJ2-3, with D uncertain. As DNA, the CDR3 is TGTGCCAGCAGTCTCTACCGAGATACGCAGTATTTT. This codes for CASSLYRDTQYF.